This T cell receptor beta chain was recorded in a study of blood T cell repertoires in COVID-19. Background on the study: Acute-phase and convalescent COVID-19 samples originated in the United States, Italy and Spain. PBMCs, B-cell-depleted T cells, or T cells provided the cDNA or gDNA that made up the material.

Germline V gene data show CDR1 as LNHNV and CDR2 as YYDKDF (reference sequence). J gave up 1 base and V 1 base, and 16 bases lay outside the gene matches. The CDR3 length is 19 residues. In the authors' workflow: Nucleated cell counts were estimated from reference gene primer amplification. The table came from immunoSEQ multiplex PCR; TCRdb's copy has only in-frame clones and leaves some out. V and J calls and clone size are those listed in that table; D and trimming were worked out from the DNA. Of approximately 190,000 clones in the sample, about 80% were seen once. This clone was observed a handful of times.

V usage is TRBV15 and J usage is TRBJ2-7; 7 bases are a match to TRBD1. Sequences were obtained from peripheral blood. The receptor was derived from a man in his sixties with acute or convalescent COVID-19. CDR3 DNA sequence: TGTGCCACCAGCAGAGGGTATATGGTAGGGGGCGTTAAGTCCTACGAGCAGTACTTC. Its protein is CATSRGYMVGGVKSYEQYF.